The 30 T cell receptor beta chains listed next were all sequenced from one sample in a study of OX40 agonist ivuxolimab in advanced cancers. Profiling relied on immunoSEQ multiplex PCR, and the TCRdb table lists in-frame clones only, not all of them. Of over 75,000 clones listed, about 83% are singletons. The input for sequencing was CD4+ or CD8+ T cells sorted from blood, taken in a trial of the OX40 agonist ivuxolimab. Source of these receptors: an adult with an advanced solid tumor such as melanoma, head and neck, liver or kidney cancer.

The CDR3 DNA follows: TGTGCCATCAGTGAGCCAGACAGAAGCTACACCTTC. Protein product: CAISEPDRSYTF. V gene TRBV10-3 combines with J gene TRBJ1-2; D may be TRBD1 (5 bases). This CDR3 has 12 residues. The germline V gene has CDR1 ENHRY and CDR2 SYGVKD. V was pared by 2 bases and J by 9 bases, with 10 bases between.

The chain uses TRBV5-4 and TRBJ2-3, with D tentatively TRBD2 (6 bases). Germline V gene data show CDR1 as SGHNT and CDR2 as YYREEE (reference sequence). V dropped 4 bases and J dropped 4 bases, with 13 bases sitting between them. The CDR3 extends over 14 amino acids. The DNA for the CDR3 is TGTGCCAGCAGCCCCGGGACTCACCCAGATACGCAGTATTTT. Amino acids: CASSPGTHPDTQYF.

The CDR3 reads CASSRGGIGDEQYF. CDR3 nucleotide sequence: TGCGCCAGCAGCCGGGGAGGGATAGGGGACGAGCAGTACTTC. The rearrangement uses TRBV10-1 and TRBJ2-7; 7 nucleotides align to TRBD2. There are 14 residues in the CDR3. Looked up from germline, CDR1 is WNHNN and CDR2 is SYGVQD (reference sequence). V was clipped by 6 bases and J by 5 bases; unmatched bases: 10.

This chain connects TRBV9 to TRBJ2-1; 9 bases match TRBD2. CDR1 and CDR2 (germline): SGDLS, YYNGEE. V gave up 4 bases and J gave up 6 bases; unmatched junction bases: 11. The CDR3 has 16 amino acids. The CDR3 sequence: CASSIPGGGAINEQFF. DNA for the CDR3: TGTGCCAGCAGCATCCCTGGCGGGGGGGCCATCAATGAGCAGTTCTTC.

This clone turned up a few times. The chain recombines TRBV5-5 with TRBJ2-3, with TRBD1 matching 8 bases. The length of the CDR3 is 13 residues. CDR1 and CDR2 (germline): SGHKS, YYEKEE (reference sequence). V lost 6 bases to trimming and J lost 6 bases; unmatched junction nucleotides: 6. The CDR3 loop reads CASTLRQGDTQYF. DNA for the CDR3: TGTGCCAGCACCCTCAGACAGGGGGATACGCAGTATTTT.

Written as DNA, the CDR3 is TGTGCCAGTAGTATTTTTGGCACAGCTAGCAATCAGCCCCAGCATTTT. Translating gives CASSIFGTASNQPQHF. The gene calls are TRBV19 and TRBJ1-5; no firm D call. The CDR3 is made up of 16 amino acids. Germline CDR1 LNHDA, CDR2 SQIVND (reference sequence). V lost 3 bases and J lost 0, with 12 bases in between. The full variable domain, completed using reference TRBV19 and TRBJ1-5, is DGGITQSPKYLFRKEGQNVTLSCEQNLNHDAMYWYRQDPGQGLRLIYYSQIVNDFQKGDIAEGYSVSREKKESFPLTVTSAQKNPTAFYLCASSIFGTASNQPQHFGDGTRLSIL.

The rearrangement joins TRBV6-5 to TRBJ1-1; TRBD1 aligns across 9 bases. CDR1 is MNHEY and CDR2 is SVGAGI in the germline V gene. V was pared by 7 bases and J by 1 base, with 4 bases of the junction left unmatched. CDR3 size: 14 residues. The CDR3 spells CASTRDRENTEAFF. CDR3 sequence (DNA): TGTGCCAGCACTAGGGACAGGGAGAACACTGAAGCTTTCTTT.

The chain joins TRBV9 to TRBJ2-3; D call uncertain. The ends were cut back, 0 bases at V and 0 bases at J, with 8 bases in the middle. Germline loops: CDR1 SGDLS, CDR2 YYNGEE. This CDR3 has 15 amino acids. CDR3 in DNA: TGTGCCAGCAGCGTAGCTGCGGCTAGCACAGATACGCAGTATTTT. Translating it yields CASSVAAASTDTQYF.

This rearrangement joins TRBV5-4 to TRBJ2-3; TRBD2 matches 9 bases. The CDR3 loop spans 15 amino acids. Germline lookup yields CDR1 SGHNT and CDR2 YYREEE (reference sequence). The V gene end was trimmed by 3 bases and the J gene end by 4 bases; junction bases not matched to a gene: 6. The CDR3 DNA reads TGTGCCAGCAGCTCCCCTAGCGGGATCTCAGATACGCAGTATTTT. Translated: CASSSPSGISDTQYF.

This sequence joins TRBV7-8 and TRBJ1-6, with D possibly being TRBD1 (5 bases). Germline CDR1 SGHVS, CDR2 FQNEAQ. Trimming took off 1 base at V and 2 bases at J, with 12 bases between the two ends. The CDR3 consists of 17 residues. The CDR3 bases are TGTGCCAGCAGCTTAGTTTCGGGGGGGACCTATAATTCACCCCTCCACTTT. Amino acid sequence: CASSLVSGGTYNSPLHF. Looking up the rest from reference TRBV7-8 and TRBJ1-6 gives the full variable domain: GAGVSQSPRYKVAKRGQDVALRCDPISGHVSLFWYQQALGQGPEFLTYFQNEAQLDKSGLPSDRFFAERPEGSVSTLKIQRTQQEDSAVYLCASSLVSGGTYNSPLHFGNGTRLTVT.

V usage is TRBV2 and J usage is TRBJ1-2, with D uncertain. Trimming cost V 7 bases and J 8 bases, with 17 bases left between them. CDR1 and CDR2 from the germline V gene are SNHLY and FYNNEI. The CDR3 loop spans 13 amino acids. The CDR3: CASIEGLSEGYTF. For the CDR3, the DNA is TGTGCCAGCATCGAAGGACTCTCGGAGGGCTACACCTTC.

This clone was recorded only once. The chain combines TRBV5-4 with TRBJ2-7; the D is unclear. Germline values: CDR1 SGHNT, CDR2 YYREEE (reference sequence). The CDR3 extends over 15 amino acids. With 0 bases removed from V and 2 bases from J, the gap between germline ends came to 12 bases. The CDR3 reads CASSLATSPPYEQYF. For the CDR3, the DNA is TGTGCCAGCAGCTTGGCTACCTCACCCCCCTACGAGCAGTACTTC.

This chain joins TRBV2 and TRBJ2-1, with D possibly TRBD2 on 7 matching bases. Germline CDR1 and CDR2: SNHLY and FYNNEI. This CDR3 is 15 amino acids long. Deletions cut 4 bases from V and 7 bases from J, with 17 bases between. CDR3 sequence reads: CASSALGGAGNEQFF. In DNA, the CDR3 is TGTGCCAGCAGTGCGTTAGGGGGGGCAGGAAATGAGCAGTTCTTC.

The chain employs TRBV7-2 and TRBJ2-1, with 8 bases matching TRBD1. The V and J ends lost 6 bases and 6 bases, in that order; junction bases with no gene match: 10. The CDR3 is 15 amino acids. Germline CDR1 and CDR2: SGHTA and FQGNSA. The DNA for the CDR3 is TGTGCCAGCAGTTCTGACAGGGGACCGGTCAATGAGCAGTTCTTC. It translates to CASSSDRGPVNEQFF.

V and J are TRBV5-1 and TRBJ2-7, with 16 bases aligning to TRBD2. The V and J ends lost 3 bases and 5 bases, in that order; junction bases with no gene match: 8. Germline V gene sequence: CDR1 SGHRS, CDR2 YFSETQ. This CDR3 spans 17 amino acids. The CDR3: CASSYSGTSGRVNEQYF. For the CDR3, the DNA is TGCGCCAGCAGCTACTCCGGGACTAGCGGGAGGGTGAACGAGCAGTACTTC.

J is TRBJ2-7 and V is TRBV7-3; 10 nucleotides align to TRBD1. CDR3 length equals 15 residues. With 2 bases clipped from V and 4 bases from J, the junction kept 5 bases outside the gene matches. The germline gives CDR1 SGHTA, CDR2 FQGTGA. This CDR3 reads CASSLATGGLYEQYF. DNA of the CDR3: TGTGCCAGCAGCTTAGCGACAGGGGGCTTGTACGAGCAGTACTTC.

The chain is built from TRBV9 and TRBJ2-2; D assignment may be TRBD1 or TRBD2 (6 bases each). Germline CDR1 and CDR2: SGDLS and YYNGEE. Trimming left V 0 bases short and J 5 bases short, with 14 bases between. This CDR3 comprises 16 residues. The CDR3 spells CASSVAGRGRTGELFF. The CDR3 nucleotides are TGTGCCAGCAGCGTAGCCGGAAGGGGGAGGACCGGGGAGCTGTTTTTT.

This clone was detected only once. The chain employs TRBV6-1 and TRBJ2-2; D not certain. The CDR3 totals 15 residues. V lost 5 bases to trimming and J lost 6 bases, with 16 bases between them. CDR1 MNHNS and CDR2 SASEGT come from the germline V gene. The CDR3 DNA follows: TGTGCCAGCAGTTTCGAGACTCAGGCGGCCGGGGAGCTGTTTTTT. It yields the protein CASSFETQAAGELFF.

This clone was counted only a few times. This chain uses TRBV28 with TRBJ2-3; TRBD1 matches at 7 bases. CDR1 is MDHEN, CDR2 SYDVKM, per germline. With V trimmed by 5 bases and J by 3 bases, 14 bases remained unmatched. CDR3 size: 17 residues. In DNA, the CDR3 is TGTGCCAGCAGTCCGCCCCTGACAGGGCGAAGGACAGATACGCAGTATTTT. Amino acids: CASSPPLTGRRTDTQYF. Supplemented by reference TRBV28 and TRBJ2-3, the full variable domain reads DVKVTQSSRYLVKRTGEKVFLECVQDMDHENMFWYRQDPGLGLRLIYFSYDVKMKEKGDIPEGYSVSREKKERFSLILESASTNQTSMYLCASSPPLTGRRTDTQYFGPGTRLTVL.

The rearrangement joins TRBV19 to TRBJ2-1; 10 bases match TRBD2. This CDR3 contains 17 residues. Germline-derived CDR1 and CDR2 are LNHDA and SQIVND (reference sequence). Unmatched junction bases numbered 13, after V lost 6 bases and J lost 5 bases. The CDR3 DNA sequence: TGTGCCAGTAGCAGCGCCCGAAAAGCGGGAGGGCACAATGAGCAGTTCTTC. It encodes CASSSARKAGGHNEQFF. Based on the CDR3 plus reference TRBV19 and TRBJ2-1, the full variable domain is DGGITQSPKYLFRKEGQNVTLSCEQNLNHDAMYWYRQDPGQGLRLIYYSQIVNDFQKGDIAEGYSVSREKKESFPLTVTSAQKNPTAFYLCASSSARKAGGHNEQFFGPGTRLTVL.

CDR3 residues: CASSIRGYQETQYF. Written as DNA, the CDR3 is TGTGCCAGTAGTATAAGGGGTTATCAAGAGACCCAGTACTTC. V usage is TRBV19 and J usage is TRBJ2-5; the D gene is possibly TRBD1 (5 bases). Germline loops: CDR1 LNHDA, CDR2 SQIVND (reference sequence). CDR3 length equals 14 residues. The V gene lost 2 bases and the J gene lost 2 bases, with 9 bases spanning the gap.

V usage is TRBV18 and J usage is TRBJ2-3, with TRBD2 matching over 10 bases. The junction had 9 bases not matched to a gene; V was cut back by 5 bases and J by 4 bases. CDR1 is KGHSH and CDR2 is LQKENI in the germline V gene. There are 16 residues in the CDR3. The CDR3 protein is CASSATSGFRADTQYF. The CDR3 nucleotides read TGTGCCAGCTCAGCGACTAGCGGGTTCCGGGCAGATACGCAGTATTTT.

The V and J genes are TRBV5-1 and TRBJ1-6, with D unresolved. Per germline, CDR1 SGHRS and CDR2 YFSETQ. V was shortened by 0 bases and J by 8 bases, with 9 bases between the two germline ends. The CDR3 is made up of 14 amino acids. The CDR3 DNA is TGCGCCAGCAGCTTGGAGAGGAGGGATTCACCCCTCCACTTT. This translates into CASSLERRDSPLHF.

The chain joins TRBV6-5 to TRBJ1-3; D remains unclear. Germline values: CDR1 MNHEY, CDR2 SVGAGI. The CDR3 extends over 15 amino acids. Trimming left V 0 bases short and J 0 bases short, with 6 bases between. The CDR3 reads CASSYSRSSGNTIYF. The DNA of the CDR3 is TGTGCCAGCAGTTACTCCCGTAGCTCTGGAAACACCATATATTTT.

The chain employs TRBV5-1 and TRBJ1-1; 8 bases are shared with TRBD1. The trim removed 0 bases at V and 4 bases at J, leaving 5 bases unmatched. Per the germline V gene, CDR1 is SGHRS and CDR2 is YFSETQ. The CDR3 loop spans 15 amino acids. CDR3 loop: CASSLGGQGGTEAFF. DNA of the CDR3: TGCGCCAGCAGCTTGGGAGGACAGGGAGGCACTGAAGCTTTCTTT.

The rearrangement links TRBV7-2 to TRBJ2-5; D tentatively reads TRBD1 or TRBD2 (5 bases each). The CDR3 has 15 residues. V shed 1 base and J shed 9 bases, with 18 bases lying between them. CDR1 is SGHTA, CDR2 FQGNSA, per germline. The CDR3 sequence: CASSLGDGALGAQYF. CDR3 DNA: TGTGCCAGCAGCTTAGGAGATGGGGCCCTGGGGGCCCAGTACTTC.

CDR3: CASSRRTSGFSTDTQYF. In nucleotides, the CDR3 is TGTGCCAGCAGCCGACGCACTAGCGGTTTTAGCACAGATACGCAGTATTTT. The rearrangement links TRBV4-2 to TRBJ2-3, with 8 nucleotides matching TRBD2. With V trimmed by 4 bases and J by 0 bases, 9 bases remained unmatched. Germline assignment: CDR1 LGHNA and CDR2 YNFKEQ. This CDR3 comprises 17 residues.

The rearrangement uses TRBV2 and TRBJ2-5; weak D call: TRBD2 (7 bases). Germline-derived CDR1 and CDR2 are SNHLY and FYNNEI. CDR3 length: 14 residues. V dropped 3 bases and J dropped 7 bases, with 15 bases sitting between them. The CDR3 protein is CASSERGRGGTQYF. The CDR3 DNA reads TGTGCCAGCAGTGAGCGGGGGCGCGGGGGGACCCAGTACTTC.

The chain links TRBV4-1 to TRBJ2-5, with TRBD2 matching over 15 bases. CDR3 length equals 16 residues. The V gene's germline CDR1 is MGHRA and CDR2 YSYEKL. With V trimmed by 8 bases and J by 5 bases, 9 bases remained unmatched. CDR3 coding DNA: TGCGCCAGCTGCGGACTAGCGGGGGGGCCCGGTGAGACCCAGTACTTC. It specifies CASCGLAGGPGETQYF.

The V and J genes are TRBV2 and TRBJ2-5; the match to TRBD2 covers 11 bases. This CDR3 is built from 16 residues. Germline lookup yields CDR1 SNHLY and CDR2 FYNNEI. The junction had 12 bases not matched to a gene; V was cut back by 7 bases and J by 5 bases. The CDR3 DNA sequence: TGTGCCAGCACACAAGGGGCTAGCGGGAGGAGGGAGACCCAGTACTTC. It codes for CASTQGASGRRETQYF.